The source of this T cell receptor beta chain is a study of blood T cells in healthy people across ages. Germline loops: CDR1 MGHRA, CDR2 YSYEKL. This CDR3 is 15 amino acids long. Trimming removed 0 bases at V and 0 bases at J, with 9 bases between. This clonotype was found a few times. Then a second PCR, running roughly 7 to 11 cycles, was carried out with a sample-barcoded 5' primer and a J-beta primer mix. The template-switch adaptor was a 5' adaptor with 12 random nucleotides. It tagged each cDNA molecule. TCRdb re-derived calls from the 5' RACE reads in MiXCR, one entry per CDR3 protein. The sample holds some 900,000 distinct CDR3 sequences, around 48% seen once.

The chain uses TRBV4-1 and TRBJ2-7, with D perhaps TRBD1 (6 bases). This receptor was identified in a man aged 25 to 40 in good health. Sequencing input: blood. CDR3 nucleotides: TGCGCCAGCAGCCAAGATGACAGGAGCTCCTACGAGCAGTACTTC. Translating it yields CASSQDDRSSYEQYF.